Sequencing of this T cell receptor (beta chain) was carried out in a study of blood T cell repertoires in COVID-19. About the study: Sites across the United States, Italy and Spain contributed samples from acute and convalescent COVID-19. PBMCs, B-cell-depleted T cells, or T cells were the source of the cDNA or gDNA that made up the material.

The assay was immunoSEQ multiplex PCR, and TCRdb's table has in-frame clones only and misses some. The sample comprises some 270,000 clones, about 89% of which are singletons, and approximately 1.5% rests with the top ten. The CDR3 covers 13 residues. V dropped 3 bases and J dropped 3 bases, with 8 bases sitting between them. Per germline, CDR1 SGHTA and CDR2 FQGTGA. The chain carries TRBV7-3 and TRBJ1-1; D perhaps matches TRBD1 (5 bases). Specimen: peripheral blood. The receptor was derived from a woman aged 55-69 years who had recovered from COVID-19. In DNA form, the CDR3 reads TGTGCCAGCAGCTTTAAAGGGGACACTGAAGCTTTCTTT. Its protein is CASSFKGDTEAFF.